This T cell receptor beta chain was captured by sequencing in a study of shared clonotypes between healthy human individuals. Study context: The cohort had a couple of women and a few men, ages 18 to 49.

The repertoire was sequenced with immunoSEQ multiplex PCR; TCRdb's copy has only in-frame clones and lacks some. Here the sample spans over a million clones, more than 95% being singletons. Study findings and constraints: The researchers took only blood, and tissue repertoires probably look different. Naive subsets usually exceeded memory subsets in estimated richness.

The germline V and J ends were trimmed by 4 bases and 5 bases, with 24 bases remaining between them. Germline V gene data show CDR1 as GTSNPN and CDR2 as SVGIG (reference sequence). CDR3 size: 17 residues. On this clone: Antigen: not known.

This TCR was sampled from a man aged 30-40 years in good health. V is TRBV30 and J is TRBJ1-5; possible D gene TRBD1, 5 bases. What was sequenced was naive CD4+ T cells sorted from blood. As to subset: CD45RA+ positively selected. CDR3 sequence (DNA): TGTGCCTGGAACCATCCAACGGGCCCCCGGGGGTATCAGCCCCAGCATTTT. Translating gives CAWNHPTGPRGYQPQHF.